This is a list of T cell receptor beta chains from one sample in a study of human T cells and chemical hapten exposure. TCRdb itself ran the RACE reads through MiXCR, one entry per CDR3 protein. The table includes approximately 80,000 distinct CDR3 sequences, around 7% detected once. Sequences were derived from whole blood, sampled in connection with sensitization to the hapten diphenylcyclopropenone (DPC). The origin of the receptors is a woman in her twenties or thirties with alopecia areata. Some clones in this sample may be carry-over from other donors' samples. CDR3s include the opening cysteine and the closing phenylalanine or tryptophan. D genes are given only for firm matches. Clone size is shown for a subset of rows, as once, few, many or a class of expanded clone.

len | j_gene | v_gene | abundance | d_gene | CDR3nt | CDR3aa
15 | TRBJ1-2 | TRBV7-8 | many | TRBD1 | TGTGCCAGCAGCCCTAGAGACAGGGACCGGTTTGGCTACACCTTC | CASSPRDRDRFGYTF
14 | TRBJ1-4 | TRBV5-1 | - | - | TGCGCCAGCAGCTTGGACAGCTTAAATGAAAAACTGTTTTTT | CASSLDSLNEKLFF
14 | TRBJ2-1 | TRBV20-1 | many | TRBD2 | TGCAGTGCTTCAGTGTGGGGGGGATACAATGAGCAGTTCTTC | CSASVWGGYNEQFF
14 | TRBJ2-5 | TRBV7-8 | - | TRBD1 | TGTGCCAGCAGCTGGGGACAGGGAGTCGAGACCCAGTACTTC | CASSWGQGVETQYF
11 | TRBJ1-2 | TRBV6-6 | many | - | TGTGCCAGCAGTTCCCTCGGGGGCTACACCTTC | CASSSLGGYTF
13 | TRBJ2-7 | TRBV3-1 | many | TRBD1 | TGTGCCAGCAGCCCCCAGGGGGCTAGCGAGCAGTACTTC | CASSPQGASEQYF
13 | TRBJ1-4 | TRBV20-1 | - | TRBD1 | TGCAGTGCGAGACAGGGGATGGGGGAAAAACTGTTTTTT | CSARQGMGEKLFF
14 | TRBJ1-6 | TRBV3-1 | many | - | TGTGCCAGCAGCCTCCGGGCTCAGGGTTCACCCCTCCACTTT | CASSLRAQGSPLHF
13 | TRBJ1-1 | TRBV29-1 | many | TRBD1 | TGCAGCGTCGGACAGGGAGGGAACACTGAAGCTTTCTTT | CSVGQGGNTEAFF
15 | TRBJ2-7 | TRBV20-1 | - | TRBD1 | TGCAGTGCTAAACTCCCCGGGACAGGCGCTGACGAGCAGTACTTC | CSAKLPGTGADEQYF
16 | TRBJ1-3 | TRBV7-6 | few | - | TGTGCCAGCAGCTTAGAACCCGGGAGTTCTGGAAACACCATATATTTT | CASSLEPGSSGNTIYF
14 | TRBJ2-3 | TRBV5-1 | many | - | TGCGCCAGCAGCTTTGCAGGACCAACAGATACGCAGTATTTT | CASSFAGPTDTQYF
15 | TRBJ1-6 | TRBV5-1 | many | - | TGCGCCAGCAGCTTGGCAGCGGGATATAATTCACCCCTCCACTTT | CASSLAAGYNSPLHF
16 | TRBJ2-3 | TRBV6-5 | few | - | TGTGCCAGCAGTTCCTTAGGGGACAAGAAGGTGGATACGCAGTATTTT | CASSSLGDKKVDTQYF
14 | TRBJ1-1 | TRBV3-1 | many | - | TGTGCCAGCAGCCCCCGGGACACCTACACTGAAGCTTTCTTT | CASSPRDTYTEAFF
15 | TRBJ2-3 | TRBV12-5 | many | - | TGTGCTAGTGGTTGGCAGGGTCTCCTTTCGGATACGCAGTATTTT | CASGWQGLLSDTQYF
13 | TRBJ1-1 | TRBV7-9 | many | - | TGTGCCAGCAGCTTAGGCCAGGTAGATGAAGCTTTCTTT | CASSLGQVDEAFF
13 | TRBJ1-1 | TRBV7-9 | - | TRBD1 | TGTGCCACCTTCCGGGGGGACAGGGTTGAAGCTTTCTTT | CATFRGDRVEAFF